These T cell receptor beta chains were read from a single sample in a study of shared clonotypes between healthy human individuals. Assay: immunoSEQ multiplex PCR; the TCRdb copy retains only in-frame clones and omits some. The sample includes about a million clones, around 74% of them seen just once. Sequenced input: memory CD4+ T cells sorted from blood. The receptors derive from a man aged 18 to 30 in good health. The CDR3 runs from the conserved cysteine through the conserved F or W. The D gene is left open where the match is weak. Not every row has a clone size; where given, it reads once, few, many or a size class.

clone size: NA; V gene: TRBV11-2; D gene: NA; J gene: TRBJ1-3; CDR3 DNA: TGTGCCAGCAGCTTAGGGTTGGGGTCTGGAAACACCATATATTTT; CDR3 protein: CASSLGLGSGNTIYF
clone size: NA; V gene: TRBV5-4; D gene: NA; J gene: TRBJ2-7; CDR3 DNA: TGTGCCAGCAGCTCGCAGACGGGGTTCTACGAGCAGTACTTC; CDR3 protein: CASSSQTGFYEQYF
clone size: once; V gene: TRBV4-1; D gene: TRBD2; J gene: TRBJ2-7; CDR3 DNA: TGCGCCAGCAGCCACGGGACTAGCGGGAGGACCTACGAGCAGTACTTC; CDR3 protein: CASSHGTSGRTYEQYF
clone size: once; V gene: TRBV6-6; D gene: NA; J gene: TRBJ2-3; CDR3 DNA: TGTGCCAGCACGAGTGGGAGCACAGATACGCAGTATTTT; CDR3 protein: CASTSGSTDTQYF
clone size: NA; V gene: TRBV28; D gene: NA; J gene: TRBJ1-4; CDR3 DNA: TGTGCCAGCAGGGCCGGGACGGCTGATGAAAAACTGTTTTTT; CDR3 protein: CASRAGTADEKLFF
clone size: NA; V gene: TRBV6-4; D gene: TRBD1; J gene: TRBJ2-2; CDR3 DNA: TGTGCCAGCAGTGGGGACAGGTCGCACACCGGGGAGCTGTTTTTT; CDR3 protein: CASSGDRSHTGELFF
clone size: NA; V gene: TRBV7-2; D gene: NA; J gene: TRBJ1-6; CDR3 DNA: TGTGCCAGCAGTCCAAGCGACACAGAGGTATTTTCACCCCTCCACTTT; CDR3 protein: CASSPSDTEVFSPLHF
clone size: NA; V gene: TRBV20-1; D gene: NA; J gene: TRBJ1-1; CDR3 DNA: TGCAGTGCTACCATTTTTCCTGAAGCTTTCTTT; CDR3 protein: CSATIFPEAFF
clone size: NA; V gene: TRBV27; D gene: TRBD1; J gene: TRBJ1-6; CDR3 DNA: TGTGCCAGCGGGACAGTTAATTCACCCCTCCACTTT; CDR3 protein: CASGTVNSPLHF
clone size: NA; V gene: TRBV18; D gene: NA; J gene: TRBJ2-7; CDR3 DNA: TGTGCCAGCTCACCCAAGGGGGGCCCCGAAGTAGAGCAGTACTTC; CDR3 protein: CASSPKGGPEVEQYF
clone size: few; V gene: TRBV19; D gene: NA; J gene: TRBJ1-4; CDR3 DNA: TGTGCCAGTAGTATCAGGGTGGCTAATGAAAAACTGTTTTTT; CDR3 protein: CASSIRVANEKLFF
clone size: NA; V gene: TRBV10-3; D gene: NA; J gene: TRBJ2-3; CDR3 DNA: TGTGCCATCAGTGAACGGGTACAAGCCACAGATACGCAGTATTTT; CDR3 protein: CAISERVQATDTQYF
clone size: NA; V gene: TRBV7-2; D gene: NA; J gene: TRBJ1-2; CDR3 DNA: TGTGCCAGCAGCTTCGGGGCAGTGCCAAGAGGGGGCTACACCTTC; CDR3 protein: CASSFGAVPRGGYTF
clone size: NA; V gene: TRBV7-9; D gene: NA; J gene: TRBJ2-1; CDR3 DNA: TGTGCCAGCAGCTTAGTACCGGGACTGGTCCTCTCCGTGGGGGATGAGCAGTTCTTC; CDR3 protein: CASSLVPGLVLSVGDEQFF
clone size: many; V gene: TRBV10-2; D gene: NA; J gene: TRBJ2-7; CDR3 DNA: TGCGCCAGCAGTGGTACCTCCGGCGAGCAGTACTTC; CDR3 protein: CASSGTSGEQYF
clone size: once; V gene: TRBV7-2; D gene: NA; J gene: TRBJ1-5; CDR3 DNA: TGTGCCAGCAGCTTAGAAAGTAGCAATCAGCCCCAGCATTTT; CDR3 protein: CASSLESSNQPQHF
clone size: once; V gene: TRBV4-1; D gene: NA; J gene: TRBJ2-2; CDR3 DNA: TGCGCCAGCAGCCAAGATAGGGCAGTCACCGGGGAGCTGTTTTTT; CDR3 protein: CASSQDRAVTGELFF
clone size: NA; V gene: TRBV19; D gene: NA; J gene: TRBJ2-7; CDR3 DNA: TGTGCCAGTAGCCGCCCAGGGCTCTACGAGCAGTACTTC; CDR3 protein: CASSRPGLYEQYF
clone size: NA; V gene: TRBV19; D gene: TRBD1; J gene: TRBJ1-5; CDR3 DNA: TGTGCCAGTAGTCTCTGGACAGGGTATCAGCCCCAGCATTTT; CDR3 protein: CASSLWTGYQPQHF
clone size: NA; V gene: TRBV7-9; D gene: NA; J gene: TRBJ2-1; CDR3 DNA: TGTGCCAGCAGCTTAGATGCGGGTCGTGAGCAGTTCTTC; CDR3 protein: CASSLDAGREQFF
clone size: NA; V gene: TRBV5-1; D gene: NA; J gene: TRBJ2-5; CDR3 DNA: TGCGCCAGCCGTATAGGATCACAAGAGACCCAGTACTTC; CDR3 protein: CASRIGSQETQYF
clone size: NA; V gene: TRBV5-4; D gene: TRBD2; J gene: TRBJ2-3; CDR3 DNA: TGTGCCAGCAGCAGCGGACTAGCGGGGGGAAAGACAGATACGCAGTATTTT; CDR3 protein: CASSSGLAGGKTDTQYF
clone size: NA; V gene: TRBV9; D gene: TRBD2; J gene: TRBJ2-3; CDR3 DNA: TGTGCCAGCAGCGTAGCCCCGCCTAGCGGGGGAAAGGATACGCAGTATTTT; CDR3 protein: CASSVAPPSGGKDTQYF
clone size: NA; V gene: TRBV30; D gene: NA; J gene: TRBJ1-2; CDR3 DNA: TGTGCCGGCGAGAAAGGGAACTATGGCTACACCTTC; CDR3 protein: CAGEKGNYGYTF
clone size: once; V gene: TRBV2; D gene: NA; J gene: TRBJ1-4; CDR3 DNA: TGTGCCAGCAGTGAAGGGGGACGGCGTGCAACTAATGAAAAACTGTTTTTT; CDR3 protein: CASSEGGRRATNEKLFF
clone size: NA; V gene: TRBV6-1; D gene: NA; J gene: TRBJ1-2; CDR3 DNA: TGTGCCAGCGCGCAGGAGATGTATGGCTACACCTTC; CDR3 protein: CASAQEMYGYTF